This T cell receptor beta chain stems from a study of shared clonotypes between healthy human individuals (dated by TCRdb to 2018 to 2020). Notes on the research overall: A couple of women and three men aged 18 to 49 years were included in the cohort. For each donor, three plates each were used for CD4 naive and CD4 memory, two plates were used for CD8 naive, and one plate was used for CD8 memory. Blood TCR repertoires of roughly five healthy adults were deeply sequenced to estimate repertoire size and the extent of clonotype sharing between individuals. Different laboratories and diverse techniques were used to prepare libraries and sequence TCR repertoires, to increase sequencing depth and limit assay-specific biases. Leukapheresis yielded between about 0.85 and 9.5 billion PBMCs per donor. Study-wide conclusions, independent of this receptor: Sharing across several donors was observed for about 5% of naive CD4, under 4% of naive CD8, 2% to 2.5% of memory CD4, and roughly 0.43% of memory CD8 clonotypes. Estimated clonotype richness was generally larger for naive than for memory subsets. Because the study included only a small number of donors, the genetic and exposure-history diversity represented was limited. Incomplete sequencing was indicated by rarefaction of sorted-subset datasets, despite the large sequencing depth. Based on pairwise subsampling, the degree of clonotype sharing among donors was expected to be affected by sequencing depth. Sampling was restricted to blood, and TCR repertoires in tissues likely differ from the TCR repertoires found in blood. Clonotypes shared by all four sorted-subset donors showed higher generation probabilities than non-shared clonotypes.

This clone was observed a single time. The clone's antigen remains unknown. No much larger clonotype is one base removed from it; base qualities were not supplied. The donors were healthy, HIV-negative adults with no recently reported acute infections or vaccinations. Every donor was a Caucasian adult residing in Nashville, Tennessee, USA. CD4+ T cells were enriched by magnetic negative selection, after which naive cells were positively selected on CD45RA and the negative fraction was taken as the memory subset. After blood collection by leukapheresis, PBMCs were isolated using Ficoll-Histopaque density gradient centrifugation and then cryopreserved in the vapor phase of liquid nitrogen. Purity and quantity of every magnetically sorted T cell population were checked by analytical flow cytometry. From each sorted fraction, genomic DNA was isolated and quantified by UV absorbance on a Nanodrop 2000c.

Using the deep immunoSEQ assay, TCR CDR3 regions were amplified from genomic DNA by multiplex PCR. Extracted genomic DNA from each cell subset was spread evenly across all wells of several immunoSEQ 96-well plates, with each plate serving as a replicate. Each replicate PCR for sorted subsets received roughly 0.2 ug genomic DNA, equal to around 32,000 T cell genomes. The purified libraries were quantified using a Qubit 3.0 fluorometer, sized with a Bioanalyzer 2100, and then quantified again using the KAPA Library Quantification kit. Every immunoSEQ 96-well plate was sequenced on a separate single-read 150-cycle Illumina NextSeq 550 flow cell. For the original study's pipeline: The immunoSEQ output contained only junctional sequences without quality scores, so filtering could not match that applied to full-length reads. Sequences were annotated with PyIR, a Python wrapper for IgBLAST v1.9, and V/J genes and CDR3 were assigned using IMGT germline references. Reads with weak V/J assignments (E-value above 1e-6), missing CDR3, stop codons, out-of-frame junctions, or ambiguous translated residues were removed. V3J clonotypes were defined as sequences sharing the same inferred V gene, J gene, and CDR3 amino acid sequence. To compute the percentage overlap between repertoires, the number of shared unique clonotypes was divided by the size of the smaller repertoire. RTK rarefaction, the Chao1 estimator, and Recon v2.1 estimates of unobserved clonotypes were used to assess repertoire richness. OLGA was used to compute generation probabilities for all TCRbeta clonotypes that the gDNA method yielded from a few donors. The clones in this table, taken by TCRdb from immuneACCESS, are in-frame only. Not every clone is retained; where verified, under half of the shortfall comes from an unresolved V gene, and the cause of the rest is unknown. The D gene and trimming were derived from the DNA, and the V and J assignments and clone size from that table. The sample profile shows 2 million to 2.5 million clones; 90% to 95% of them were found once. 0.1% to 0.15% of the sample rests with the top ten.

The CDR3, cysteine through phenylalanine, is 15 amino acids long. CDR3 DNA is the only sequence kept; it has 45 bases, read in frame from the first base. The germline V gene yields SGHAT for CDR1 and FQNNGV for CDR2. Trimming removed 4 bases from V and 6 bases from J, leaving 13 bases between the germline ends. The V and J segments used are TRBV11-2 and TRBJ1-6; tentative D gene TRBD1, with 6 bases matching. The TCR was taken from a young man in good health. The sequenced sample was naive CD4+ T cells sorted from blood. The intended sense of this specimen's cell subset or site label: CD45RA+ positively selected. The CDR3 amino acid sequence is: CASSSHRDGNSPLHF. The DNA sequence follows: TGTGCCAGCAGCTCTCACAGGGATGGTAATTCACCCCTCCACTTT. With the rest looked up from the reference TRBV11-2 and TRBJ1-6 genes rather than sequenced, the full variable domain is EAGVAQSPRYKIIEKRQSVAFWCNPISGHATLYWYQQILGQGPKLLIQFQNNGVVDDSQLPKDRFSAERLKGVDSTLKIQPAKLEDSAVYLCASSSHRDGNSPLHFGNGTRLTVT.